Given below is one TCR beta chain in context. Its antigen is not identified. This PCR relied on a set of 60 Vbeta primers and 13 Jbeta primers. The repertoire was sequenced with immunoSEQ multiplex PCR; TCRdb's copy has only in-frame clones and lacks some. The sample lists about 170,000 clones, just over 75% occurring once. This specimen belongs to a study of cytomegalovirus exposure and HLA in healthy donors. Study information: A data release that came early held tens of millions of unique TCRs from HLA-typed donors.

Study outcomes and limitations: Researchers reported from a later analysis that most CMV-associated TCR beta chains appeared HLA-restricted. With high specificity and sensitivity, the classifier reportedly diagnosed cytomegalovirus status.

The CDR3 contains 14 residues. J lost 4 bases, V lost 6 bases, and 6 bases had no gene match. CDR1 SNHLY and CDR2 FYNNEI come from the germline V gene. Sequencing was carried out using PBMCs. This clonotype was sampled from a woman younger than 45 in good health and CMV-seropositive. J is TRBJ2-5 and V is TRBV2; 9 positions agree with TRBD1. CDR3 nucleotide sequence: TGTGCCAGCAGAGTGACAGGGGGTGGAGAGACCCAGTACTTC. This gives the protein CASRVTGGGETQYF.